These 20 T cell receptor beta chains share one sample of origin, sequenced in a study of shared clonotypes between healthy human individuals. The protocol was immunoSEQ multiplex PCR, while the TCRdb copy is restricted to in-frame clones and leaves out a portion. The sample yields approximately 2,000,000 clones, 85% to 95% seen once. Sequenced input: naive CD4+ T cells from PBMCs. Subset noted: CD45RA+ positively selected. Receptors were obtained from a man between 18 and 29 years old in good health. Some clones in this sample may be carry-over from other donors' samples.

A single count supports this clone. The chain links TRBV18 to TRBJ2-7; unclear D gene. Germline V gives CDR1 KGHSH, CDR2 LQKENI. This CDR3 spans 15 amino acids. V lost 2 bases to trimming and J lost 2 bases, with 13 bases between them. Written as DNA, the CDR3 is TGTGCCAGCTCACCAGATAGTCCAGAGCCCTACGAGCAGTACTTC. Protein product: CASSPDSPEPYEQYF.

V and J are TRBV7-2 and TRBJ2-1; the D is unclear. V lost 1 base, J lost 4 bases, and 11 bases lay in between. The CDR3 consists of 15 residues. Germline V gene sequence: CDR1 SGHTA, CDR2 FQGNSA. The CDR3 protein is CASSLGPPLYNEQFF. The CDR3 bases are TGTGCCAGCAGCTTAGGCCCCCCCTTATACAATGAGCAGTTCTTC.

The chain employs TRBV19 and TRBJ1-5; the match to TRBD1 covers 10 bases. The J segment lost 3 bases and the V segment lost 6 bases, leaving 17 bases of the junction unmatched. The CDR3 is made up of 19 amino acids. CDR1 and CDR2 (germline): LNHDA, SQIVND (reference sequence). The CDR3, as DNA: TGTGCCAGTAGCCCTGGGGGGACAGGGGCCAGCAGACCCAATCAGCCCCAGCATTTT. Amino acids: CASSPGGTGASRPNQPQHF.

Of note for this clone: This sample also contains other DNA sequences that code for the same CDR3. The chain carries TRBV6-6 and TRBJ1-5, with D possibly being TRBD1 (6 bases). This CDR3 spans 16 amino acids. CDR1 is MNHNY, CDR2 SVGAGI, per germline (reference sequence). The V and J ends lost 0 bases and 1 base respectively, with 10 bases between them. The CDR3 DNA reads TGTGCCAGCAGTTACTCAGAAAGGGGGAGCAATCAGCCCCAGCATTTT. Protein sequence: CASSYSERGSNQPQHF.

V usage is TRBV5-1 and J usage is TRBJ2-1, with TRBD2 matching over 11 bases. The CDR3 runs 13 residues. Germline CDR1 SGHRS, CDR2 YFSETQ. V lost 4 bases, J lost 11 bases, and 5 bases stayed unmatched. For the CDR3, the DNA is TGCGCCAGCAGCACGACTAGCGGGATTCAGCAGTTCTTC. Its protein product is CASSTTSGIQQFF.

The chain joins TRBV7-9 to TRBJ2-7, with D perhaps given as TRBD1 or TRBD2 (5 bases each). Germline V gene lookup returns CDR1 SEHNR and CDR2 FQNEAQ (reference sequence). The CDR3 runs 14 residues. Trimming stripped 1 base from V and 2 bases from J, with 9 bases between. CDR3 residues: CASSLVQGPYEQYF. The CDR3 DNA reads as TGTGCCAGCAGCTTAGTGCAGGGACCCTACGAGCAGTACTTC.

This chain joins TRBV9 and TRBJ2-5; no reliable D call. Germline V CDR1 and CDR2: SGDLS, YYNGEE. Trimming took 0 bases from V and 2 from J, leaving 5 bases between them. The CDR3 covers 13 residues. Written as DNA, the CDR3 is TGTGCCAGCAGCGTAGTAGAACAAGAGACCCAGTACTTC. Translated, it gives CASSVVEQETQYF. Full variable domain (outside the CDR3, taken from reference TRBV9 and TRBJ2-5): DSGVTQTPKHLITATGQRVTLRCSPRSGDLSVYWYQQSLDQGLQFLIQYYNGEERAKGNILERFSAQQFPDLHSELNLSSLELGDSALYFCASSVVEQETQYFGPGTRLLVL.

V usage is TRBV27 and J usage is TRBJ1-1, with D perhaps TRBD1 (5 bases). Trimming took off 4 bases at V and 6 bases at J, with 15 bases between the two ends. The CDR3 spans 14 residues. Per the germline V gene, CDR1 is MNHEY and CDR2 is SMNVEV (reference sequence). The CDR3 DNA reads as TGTGCCAGCAGTTACGGGGCCGGAGGAGCTGAAGCTTTCTTT. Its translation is CASSYGAGGAEAFF.

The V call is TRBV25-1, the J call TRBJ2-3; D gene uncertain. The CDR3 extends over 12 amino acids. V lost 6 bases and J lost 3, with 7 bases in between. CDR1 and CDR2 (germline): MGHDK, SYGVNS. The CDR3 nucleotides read TGTGCCAGCAGGTTCCTTACAGATACGCAGTATTTT. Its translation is CASRFLTDTQYF.

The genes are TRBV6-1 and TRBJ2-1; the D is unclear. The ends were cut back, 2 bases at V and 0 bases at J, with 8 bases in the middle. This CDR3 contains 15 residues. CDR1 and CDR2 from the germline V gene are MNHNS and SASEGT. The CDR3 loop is CASSEMGNSYNEQFF. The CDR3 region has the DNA TGTGCCAGCAGTGAAATGGGGAACTCCTACAATGAGCAGTTCTTC.

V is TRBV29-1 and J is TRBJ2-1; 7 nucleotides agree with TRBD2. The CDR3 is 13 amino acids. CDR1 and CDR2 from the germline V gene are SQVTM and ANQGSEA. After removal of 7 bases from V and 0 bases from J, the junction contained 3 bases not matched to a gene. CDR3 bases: TGCAGCGGCCGGGACTACTCCTACAATGAGCAGTTCTTC. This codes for CSGRDYSYNEQFF.

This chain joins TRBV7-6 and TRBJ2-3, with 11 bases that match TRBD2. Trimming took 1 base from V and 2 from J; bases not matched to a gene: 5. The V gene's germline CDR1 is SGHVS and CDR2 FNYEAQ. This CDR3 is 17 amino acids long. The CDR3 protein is CASSLEGTSGITDTQYF. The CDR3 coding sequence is TGTGCCAGCAGCTTAGAGGGGACTAGCGGTATCACAGATACGCAGTATTTT.

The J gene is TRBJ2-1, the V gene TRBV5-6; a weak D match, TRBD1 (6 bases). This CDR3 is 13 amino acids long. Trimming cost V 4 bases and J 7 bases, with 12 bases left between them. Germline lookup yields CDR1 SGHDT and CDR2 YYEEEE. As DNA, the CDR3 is TGTGCCAGCAGCCGCAGGGGCGCGAATGAGCAGTTCTTC. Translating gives CASSRRGANEQFF.

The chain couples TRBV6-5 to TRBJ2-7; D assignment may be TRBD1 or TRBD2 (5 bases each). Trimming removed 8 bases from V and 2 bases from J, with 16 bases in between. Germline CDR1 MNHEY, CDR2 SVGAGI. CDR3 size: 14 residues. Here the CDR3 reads CASGRMGDPYEQYF. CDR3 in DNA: TGTGCCAGCGGTCGAATGGGGGACCCCTACGAGCAGTACTTC.

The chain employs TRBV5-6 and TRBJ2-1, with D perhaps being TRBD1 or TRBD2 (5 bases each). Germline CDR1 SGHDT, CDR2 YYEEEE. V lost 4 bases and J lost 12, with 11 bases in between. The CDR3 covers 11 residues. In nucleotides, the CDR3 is TGTGCCAGCAGCACCCGAGGGGTGCAGTTCTTC. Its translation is CASSTRGVQFF.

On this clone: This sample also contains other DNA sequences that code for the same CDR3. CDR3 sequence: CASSLGGYEQYF. The CDR3 DNA is TGTGCCAGCAGTTTAGGGGGATACGAGCAGTACTTC. The V call is TRBV28, the J call TRBJ2-7, with D tentatively TRBD1 or TRBD2 (5 bases each). Germline loops: CDR1 MDHEN, CDR2 SYDVKM. The CDR3 sequence is 12 residues long. V lost 2 bases, J lost 4 bases, and 6 bases lay in between.

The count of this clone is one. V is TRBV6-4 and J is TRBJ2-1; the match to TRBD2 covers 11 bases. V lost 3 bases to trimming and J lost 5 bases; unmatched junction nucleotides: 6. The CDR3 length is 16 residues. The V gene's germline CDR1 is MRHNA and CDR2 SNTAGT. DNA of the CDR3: TGTGCCAGCAGTGAAAAGGGACTAGCGGAGCACAATGAGCAGTTCTTC. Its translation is CASSEKGLAEHNEQFF.

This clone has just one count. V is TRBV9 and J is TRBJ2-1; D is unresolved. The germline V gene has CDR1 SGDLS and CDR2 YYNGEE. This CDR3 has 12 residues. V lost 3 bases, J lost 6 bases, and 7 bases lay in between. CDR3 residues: CASSARRNEQFF. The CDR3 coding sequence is TGTGCCAGCAGCGCCCGACGCAATGAGCAGTTCTTC. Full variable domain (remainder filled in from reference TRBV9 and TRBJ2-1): DSGVTQTPKHLITATGQRVTLRCSPRSGDLSVYWYQQSLDQGLQFLIQYYNGEERAKGNILERFSAQQFPDLHSELNLSSLELGDSALYFCASSARRNEQFFGPGTRLTVL.

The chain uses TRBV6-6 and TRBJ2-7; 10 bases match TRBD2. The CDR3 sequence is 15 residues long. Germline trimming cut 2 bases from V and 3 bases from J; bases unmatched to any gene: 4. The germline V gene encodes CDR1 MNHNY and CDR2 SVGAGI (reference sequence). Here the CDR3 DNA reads TGTGCCAGCAGTTACCTCCTAGCGGGAGACTACGAGCAGTACTTC. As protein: CASSYLLAGDYEQYF.

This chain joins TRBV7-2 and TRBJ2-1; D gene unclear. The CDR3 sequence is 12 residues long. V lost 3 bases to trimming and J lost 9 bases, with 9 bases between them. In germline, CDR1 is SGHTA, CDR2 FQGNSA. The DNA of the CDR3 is TGTGCCAGCAGCTTTTTGGGCCGTGAGCAGTTCTTC. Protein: CASSFLGREQFF.